This T cell receptor beta chain appears in the sequencing data of a study of PD-L1 blockade in urothelial cancer. Study-wide context: Prior chemotherapy in patients spanned 0 to 3 regimens. Analyses used blood from 3 weeks (second dose) and 6 weeks after treatment start. Study-level results: At the 3-week point, tumor-associated blood clones expanded more in durable-benefit patients.

The CDR3 spans 15 residues. Losses at the gene ends were 5 bases for V and 1 base for J; bases not matched to a gene: 4. CDR1 SGHVS and CDR2 FQNEAQ come from the germline V gene. Profiled with immunoSEQ multiplex PCR; TCRdb holds only in-frame clones, not every one. The table lists about 120,000 clones, roughly 82% of them singletons. Time point noted: peripheral blood 6 weeks after treatment start. Turning to this clone: Its antigen remains unknown.

The sequencing used PBMCs, collected around atezolizumab (anti-PD-L1) treatment. This TCR was sampled from a man aged 45-65 years with urothelial cancer. The chain employs TRBV7-8 and TRBJ2-2; 7 bases fit TRBD1. This CDR3 is CASSPRTGNTGELFF. For the CDR3, the DNA is TGTGCCAGCAGCCCGAGGACAGGGAACACCGGGGAGCTGTTTTTT.